Sequencing of this T cell receptor (beta chain) was carried out in a study of blood T cell repertoires in COVID-19. Study as a whole: There were acute and convalescent COVID-19 samples, and they came from the United States, Italy and Spain. T cells, B-cell-depleted T cells, or PBMCs supplied cDNA or gDNA.

V lost 9 bases and J lost 7, with 18 bases in between. This CDR3 spans 13 amino acids. Germline V gene lookup returns CDR1 MGHDK and CDR2 SYGVNS. In the original analysis: Amplification with reference gene primers provided the estimates of nucleated cell counts. Repertoires were generated with immunoSEQ multiplex PCR, while TCRdb's copy carries only in-frame clones and drops some. D and trimming come from the DNA, and the V and J calls and clone size come from that table. The repertoire has some 150,000 clones, more than 80% of them found once; the top ten carry around 6.8%. The gene calls are TRBV25-1 and TRBJ1-2; D perhaps matches TRBD1 (6 bases). The source is a human donor in a cohort sampled during active COVID-19. The sequenced sample was peripheral blood. DNA of the CDR3: TGTGCCAGTAGCCCCGGTAACAGGGCTGGCTACACCTTC. Translating it yields CASSPGNRAGYTF.